The sequence of this T cell receptor (beta chain) was determined in a study of shared clonotypes between healthy human individuals (dated by TCRdb to about 2020). Background for the entire study: A few men and a couple of women, aged 18 to 49 years, made up the cohort. Per donor, three plates each were used for CD4 naive and CD4 memory, two for CD8 naive, and one for CD8 memory. The study deeply sequenced blood TCR repertoires of about 5 healthy adults to estimate repertoire size and the extent of clonotype sharing between individuals. To increase sequencing depth and limit assay-specific biases, different laboratories used diverse techniques to prepare libraries and sequence TCR repertoires. Leukapheresis yielded between about 0.85 and 10 billion PBMCs per donor.

The donors were healthy, HIV-negative adults who had no recently reported acute infections or vaccinations. All donors were Caucasian adults living in Nashville, Tennessee, USA. CD4+ T cells were enriched by magnetic negative selection, after which naive cells were positively selected on CD45RA and the negative fraction was taken as the memory subset. After blood collection by leukapheresis, PBMCs were isolated using Ficoll-Histopaque density gradient centrifugation and then cryopreserved in the vapor phase of liquid nitrogen. Analytical flow cytometry was used to check the purity and quantity of every magnetically sorted T cell population. Genomic DNA was isolated from every sorted fraction and measured by UV absorbance on a Nanodrop 2000c. V sheds 5 bases and J sheds 2 bases, leaving 10 bases between their ends. For CDR1 and CDR2, the germline V gene lists MGHDK and SYGVNS. The CDR3 contains 14 residues, cysteine and phenylalanine counted. Only CDR3 DNA remains: 42 bases, in frame from the first base.

Broad study findings and their caveats: Naive subsets generally had larger estimated clonotype richness than memory subsets did. Pairwise subsampling led to the expectation that sequencing depth would affect the degree of clonotype sharing among donors. The genetic and exposure-history diversity represented was limited by the small number of donors. Sampling was restricted to blood, and TCR repertoires in tissues likely differ from the TCR repertoires found in blood. About 5% of naive CD4, 3.5% of naive CD8, approximately 2.2% of memory CD4, and 0.4% of memory CD8 clonotypes were shared across several donors. Even with the large sequencing depth, rarefaction of the sorted-subset datasets indicated that sequencing was incomplete. Compared with non-shared clonotypes, clonotypes shared by all four sorted-subset donors had higher generation probabilities.

Of note for this clone: Its antigen remains undetermined. Base-call qualities are not available, and no considerably larger clone is one nucleotide away.

Using the deep immunoSEQ assay, multiplex PCR amplified TCR CDR3 regions from genomic DNA. For each cell subset, the extracted genomic DNA was distributed evenly across all wells of several immunoSEQ 96-well plates, and each plate served as one replicate. For sorted subsets, around 200 ng genomic DNA, equal to 30,000 to 35,000 T cell genomes, was loaded into each replicate PCR. Purified libraries were quantified with a Qubit 3.0 fluorometer, sized on a Bioanalyzer 2100, and re-quantified with the KAPA Library Quantification kit. Every immunoSEQ 96-well plate was sequenced on a separate single-read 150-cycle Illumina NextSeq 550 flow cell. In the original analysis: The immunoSEQ output contained only junctional sequences without quality scores, so filtering could not match that applied to full-length reads. Sequences were annotated with PyIR, a Python wrapper for IgBLAST v1.9, and V/J genes and CDR3 were assigned using IMGT germline references. Any read was removed if the V/J assignment was weak (E-value above 1e-6), the CDR3 was missing, or the read contained stop codons, out-of-frame junctions, or ambiguous translated residues. V3J clonotypes were defined by identical inferred V gene, J gene, and CDR3 amino acid sequence. Percentage overlap between repertoires was calculated by dividing the number of shared unique clonotypes by the size of the smaller repertoire. Repertoire richness was assessed with RTK rarefaction, the Chao1 estimator, and Recon v2.1 estimates of unobserved clonotypes. For all TCRbeta clonotypes obtained by the gDNA method from a handful of donors, generation probabilities were computed with OLGA. The table comes from immuneACCESS by way of TCRdb, which keeps in-frame sequences with V and J called. Part of the clones is missing from these tables; in studies checked, under half for an unresolved V gene and the rest for unknown reasons. V and J calls and clone size are as listed in that table; D and trimming were resolved from the DNA. The sample data list about 2.4 million clones, and 93% of these were observed just once. The leading ten clones occupy roughly 0.39% of the sample.

The specimen sequenced was naive CD4+ T cells from PBMCs. This specimen's cell subset or site label, interpreted: CD45RA+ positively selected. The chain uses TRBV25-1 and TRBJ1-5; the best D guess is TRBD1, with 5 bases matching. The clonotype originates from a man aged 18 to 35 in good health. Some clones in this sample may be carry-over from other donors' samples. The DNA reads as follows: TGTGCCAGCAGTAGGGGTTCGGGCAATCAGCCCCAGCATTTT. This sequence encodes CASSRGSGNQPQHF. Here the CDR3 is joined to the reference TRBV25-1 and TRBJ1-5 genes, and the full variable domain is: EADIYQTPRYLVIGTGKKITLECSQTMGHDKMYWYQQDPGMELHLIHYSYGVNSTEKGDLSSESTVSRIRTEHFPLTLESARPSHTSQYLCASSRGSGNQPQHFGDGTRLSIL.